A single sample is the source of the 28 T cell receptor beta chains below, sequenced in a study of blood T cell repertoires in COVID-19. Repertoires were generated with immunoSEQ multiplex PCR, while TCRdb's copy carries only in-frame clones and drops some. The sample comprises around 180,000 clones, 83% of which are singletons, and 1.5% to 1.9% rests with the top ten. The sequencing input was peripheral blood. The receptors derive from a human donor in a cohort sampled during active COVID-19.

This clone showed up just once. This chain uses TRBV19 with TRBJ1-2, with 8 nucleotides matching TRBD1. V lost 0 bases, J lost 6 bases, and 9 bases stayed unmatched. This CDR3 is 16 amino acids long. Germline V gene sequence: CDR1 LNHDA, CDR2 SQIVND (reference sequence). The CDR3 nucleotides read TGTGCCAGTAGTATAGAGTTGAGACAGGGGAAGGATGGCTACACCTTC. It codes for CASSIELRQGKDGYTF.

The rearrangement links TRBV2 to TRBJ2-7; TRBD2 matches at 7 bases. Germline V gene lookup returns CDR1 SNHLY and CDR2 FYNNEI. V shed 8 bases and J 7 bases; nucleotides not matched to a gene: 8. CDR3 length: 12 amino acids. In DNA form, the CDR3 reads TGTGCCAGCCGGGGGGTCTCCTGGGAGCAGTACTTC. It is translated as CASRGVSWEQYF.

This clone was detected only once. V gene TRBV7-6 combines with J gene TRBJ2-7, with D maybe TRBD1 (6 bases). The ends were cut back, 2 bases at V and 7 bases at J, with 18 bases in the middle. Per germline, CDR1 SGHVS and CDR2 FNYEAQ. The CDR3 runs 15 residues. DNA for the CDR3: TGTGCCAGCAGCTTAACAGGGCCAAAAGTCGGGGAGCAGTACTTC. As protein: CASSLTGPKVGEQYF.

This chain links TRBV27 with TRBJ2-6; the D gene is possibly TRBD1 (5 bases). Trimming removed 0 bases from V and 0 bases from J, with 12 bases in between. CDR3 length equals 18 residues. Per the germline V gene, CDR1 is MNHEY and CDR2 is SMNVEV (reference sequence). In nucleotides, the CDR3 is TGTGCCAGCAGTTTATCAGGACAACGGTTCTCTGGGGCCAACGTCCTGACTTTC. It codes for CASSLSGQRFSGANVLTF.

The CDR3 DNA reads as TGTGCCAGCAGCTCACACCAGGGACAGCCAGACCACTATGGCTACACCTTC. It yields the protein CASSSHQGQPDHYGYTF. The chain uses TRBV9 and TRBJ1-2, with 7 bases lining up with TRBD1. CDR3 length: 17 amino acids. CDR1 and CDR2 from the germline V gene are SGDLS and YYNGEE. After removal of 4 bases from V and 3 bases from J, the junction contained 15 bases not matched to a gene.

The chain links TRBV28 to TRBJ1-6; no clear D gene. Trimming removed 3 bases from V and 0 bases from J, with 12 bases in between. The CDR3 has 17 residues. Germline values: CDR1 MDHEN, CDR2 SYDVKM. The CDR3 bases are TGTGCCAGCAGTTTGATGGGCAGAAGCTCCTATAATTCACCCCTCCACTTT. Protein: CASSLMGRSSYNSPLHF.

The chain employs TRBV10-3 and TRBJ2-2; 8 nucleotides line up with TRBD2. The CDR3 has 15 amino acids. V was clipped by 4 bases and J by 3 bases; unmatched bases: 4. The germline V gene encodes CDR1 ENHRY and CDR2 SYGVKD. The CDR3 DNA reads as TGTGCCATCAGTGGGACTAGCATGGACACCGGGGAGCTGTTTTTT. This translates into CAISGTSMDTGELFF.

This clone was found a few times. The V and J genes are TRBV24-1 and TRBJ2-6, with 8 positions matching TRBD2. Per germline, CDR1 KGHDR and CDR2 SFDVKD. The CDR3 sequence is 18 residues long. The trim removed 3 bases at V and 0 bases at J, leaving 6 bases unmatched. CDR3 region: CATSDPSGGLSGANVLTF. Written as DNA, the CDR3 is TGTGCCACCAGTGATCCAAGCGGGGGACTCTCTGGGGCCAACGTCCTGACTTTC.

The V and J genes are TRBV19 and TRBJ1-3; D ambiguous. From germline, CDR1 is LNHDA and CDR2 SQIVND (reference sequence). This CDR3 region has 14 residues. V was pared by 3 bases and J by 0 bases, with 6 bases between. DNA of the CDR3: TGTGCCAGTAGTATCGTCAGCTCTGGAAACACCATATATTTT. Its translation: CASSIVSSGNTIYF.

CDR3 DNA: TGTGCCAGCAGTTACTCCCTACGCCACTCCGAGCCCGGGACTAGTAATTACGAGCAGTACTTC. It specifies CASSYSLRHSEPGTSNYEQYF. The chain joins TRBV6-2 or TRBV6-3 to TRBJ2-7, with TRBD2 identical over 8 bases. The CDR3 is 21 residues long. Germline V gene lookup returns CDR1 MNHEY and CDR2 SVGEGT. J gave up 4 bases and V 0 bases, and 23 bases lay outside the gene matches.

The gene calls are TRBV27 and TRBJ2-1, with TRBD1 identical over 11 bases. Unmatched junction bases numbered 9, after V lost 11 bases and J lost 6 bases. The length of the CDR3 is 14 residues. Germline V gives CDR1 MNHEY, CDR2 SMNVEV (reference sequence). The CDR3 loop reads CAVTRTGGINEQFF. In nucleotides, the CDR3 is TGTGCCGTTACCCGGACAGGGGGCATCAATGAGCAGTTCTTC.

J is TRBJ2-1 and V is TRBV6-6, with D maybe TRBD2 (6 bases). Germline V lookup: CDR1 MNHNY, CDR2 SVGAGI (reference sequence). CDR3 size: 15 residues. V was cut by 2 bases and J by 9 bases, with 17 bases left in between. The CDR3 reads CASSYHGGTTFEQFF. The DNA for the CDR3 is TGTGCCAGCAGTTACCATGGCGGGACGACGTTTGAGCAGTTCTTC.

The CDR3 is CASSLGQVNQPQHF. For the CDR3, the DNA is TGCGCCAGCAGCTTGGGGCAGGTTAATCAGCCCCAGCATTTT. The rearrangement joins TRBV5-1 to TRBJ1-5; D unclear. Germline V gene lookup returns CDR1 SGHRS and CDR2 YFSETQ. The CDR3 loop spans 14 amino acids. V lost 0 bases, J lost 4 bases, and 8 bases lay in between.

This sequence joins TRBV6-2 or TRBV6-3 and TRBJ1-2; D uncertain. This CDR3 contains 16 residues. CDR1 and CDR2 from the germline V gene are MNHEY and SVGEGT. V lost 2 bases and J lost 4, with 17 bases in between. The CDR3 coding sequence is TGTGCCAGCAGTTACCCTTCCGGGGAACCGACCTATGGCTACACCTTC. Encoded protein: CASSYPSGEPTYGYTF.

The chain has TRBV24-1 and TRBJ2-3; 9 nucleotides match TRBD2. Germline trimming cut 3 bases from V and 2 bases from J; bases unmatched to any gene: 5. The CDR3 extends over 16 amino acids. Germline V CDR1 and CDR2: KGHDR, SFDVKD. The CDR3 loop reads CATSDAVAGATDTQYF. The CDR3 coding sequence is TGTGCCACCAGTGATGCGGTAGCGGGAGCCACAGATACGCAGTATTTT.

This clone has just one count. The chain uses TRBV28 and TRBJ1-5, with D unresolved. Germline V lookup: CDR1 MDHEN, CDR2 SYDVKM. This CDR3 contains 14 residues. Trimming pared 3 bases from V and 6 bases from J, leaving 12 bases between. CDR3 protein: CASSFTGMAQPQHF. The CDR3 DNA sequence: TGTGCCAGCAGTTTCACGGGTATGGCTCAGCCCCAGCATTTT.

The chain carries TRBV19 and TRBJ1-5; D is undetermined. Per the germline V gene, CDR1 is LNHDA and CDR2 is SQIVND (reference sequence). The CDR3 contains 15 residues. Trimming shortened V by 6 bases and J by 0 bases, and 12 bases separated the two germline ends. The CDR3 loop reads CASREDGVSNQPQHF. The CDR3 DNA is TGTGCCAGTAGGGAGGACGGGGTTAGCAATCAGCCCCAGCATTTT. The full variable domain, with the rest looked up from reference TRBV19 and TRBJ1-5, is DGGITQSPKYLFRKEGQNVTLSCEQNLNHDAMYWYRQDPGQGLRLIYYSQIVNDFQKGDIAEGYSVSREKKESFPLTVTSAQKNPTAFYLCASREDGVSNQPQHFGDGTRLSIL.

This clone was seen ten or more times. The rearrangement uses TRBV3-1 (or the pseudogene TRBV3-2) and TRBJ2-2; TRBD1 aligns across 8 bases. Germline lookup yields CDR1 LGHDT and CDR2 YNNKEL (reference sequence). The CDR3 is made up of 16 amino acids. The ends lost 3 bases at V and 7 bases at J; junction bases unmatched: 10. In DNA form, the CDR3 reads TGTGCCAGCAGCCACCGACAGGGGTTTACTAACGGGGAGCTGTTTTTT. This translates into CASSHRQGFTNGELFF.

V usage is TRBV19 and J usage is TRBJ1-5, with unresolved D. Trimming pared 5 bases from V and 0 bases from J, leaving 11 bases between. Germline CDR1 and CDR2: LNHDA and SQIVND (reference sequence). This CDR3 comprises 15 residues. The CDR3 loop reads CASSAGIDSNQPQHF. CDR3 nucleotides: TGTGCCAGTAGTGCCGGGATAGATAGCAATCAGCCCCAGCATTTT.

The V call is TRBV5-5, the J call TRBJ1-2; possibly TRBD1 for D (5 bases). The germline CDR1 and CDR2 sequences are SGHKS and YYEKEE (reference sequence). V was pared by 4 bases and J by 0 bases, with 19 bases between. The CDR3 is 17 residues long. For the CDR3, the DNA is TGTGCCAGCAGCCCTCGGAGGGGCGCCGAAGCTAACTATGGCTACACCTTC. Its protein product is CASSPRRGAEANYGYTF. Supplemented by reference TRBV5-5 and TRBJ1-2, the full variable domain reads DAGVTQSPTHLIKTRGQQVTLRCSPISGHKSVSWYQQVLGQGPQFIFQYYEKEERGRGNFPDRFSARQFPNYSSELNVNALLLGDSALYLCASSPRRGAEANYGYTFGSGTRLTVV.

The chain links TRBV7-9 to TRBJ2-7; 7 positions agree with TRBD1. The CDR3 is 16 amino acids. CDR1 and CDR2 (germline): SEHNR, FQNEAQ (reference sequence). Trimming removed 1 base from V and 0 bases from J; junction bases left unmatched: 6. CDR3 bases: TGTGCCAGCAGCTTAGTAGAGACAGGGCACTCCTACGAGCAGTACTTC. Amino acid sequence: CASSLVETGHSYEQYF.

The chain combines TRBV7-9 with TRBJ1-2; D unresolved. CDR1 is SEHNR and CDR2 is FQNEAQ in the germline V gene (reference sequence). Trimming removed 5 bases from V and 6 bases from J, with 10 bases in between. The CDR3 extends over 12 amino acids. CDR3 protein: CASSLTEDGYTF. DNA for the CDR3: TGTGCCAGCAGCCTTACAGAAGATGGCTACACCTTC.

The chain employs TRBV30 and TRBJ2-1; D not certain. Germline V gene sequence: CDR1 GTSNPN, CDR2 SVGIG (reference sequence). The CDR3 runs 13 residues. Trimming pared 4 bases from V and 6 bases from J, leaving 13 bases between. The CDR3, as DNA: TGTGCCTGGACTTGTCCTAAAGTCAATGAGCAGTTCTTC. Encoded protein: CAWTCPKVNEQFF.

This clone was detected only once. The chain has TRBV5-1 and TRBJ1-1; 11 bases align to TRBD1. The germline CDR1 and CDR2 sequences are SGHRS and YFSETQ. The CDR3 is made up of 16 amino acids. V shed 4 bases, J shed 6 bases, and the junction held 11 bases outside the gene matches. CDR3 region: CASSQDRGQGVSEAFF. The CDR3 DNA sequence: TGCGCCAGCAGCCAGGACAGGGGACAGGGGGTTTCTGAAGCTTTCTTT.

The chain links TRBV5-1 to TRBJ2-1; 8 nucleotides agree with TRBD2. The CDR3 totals 16 residues. V was pared by 0 bases and J by 2 bases, with 4 bases of the junction left unmatched. Germline V gene sequence: CDR1 SGHRS, CDR2 YFSETQ. The CDR3 reads CASSLGAGEPYNEQFF. CDR3 in DNA: TGCGCCAGCAGCTTGGGAGCGGGGGAACCCTACAATGAGCAGTTCTTC.

The J gene is TRBJ2-5, the V gene TRBV7-2; D remains unclear. V lost 0 bases to trimming and J lost 3 bases, with 11 bases between them. CDR3 length equals 15 residues. The germline gives CDR1 SGHTA, CDR2 FQGNSA. CDR3 loop: CASSLATGSKETQYF. The CDR3, as DNA: TGTGCCAGCAGCTTAGCCACGGGTTCCAAAGAGACCCAGTACTTC. Based on the CDR3 plus reference TRBV7-2 and TRBJ2-5, the full variable domain is GAGVSQSPSNKVTEKGKDVELRCDPISGHTALYWYRQSLGQGLEFLIYFQGNSAPDKSGLPSDRFSAERTGGSVSTLTIQRTQQEDSAVYLCASSLATGSKETQYFGPGTRLLVL.

The V call is TRBV29-1, the J call TRBJ1-3; TRBD1 might be the D (5 bases). The CDR3 contains 13 residues. CDR1 is SQVTM and CDR2 is ANQGSEA in the germline V gene. The CDR3 is CVYSRGPGNTIYF. The DNA of the CDR3 is TGCGTCTACTCGCGGGGACCTGGAAACACCATATATTTT.

The V call is TRBV6-5, the J call TRBJ2-7; 12 nucleotides agree with TRBD2. CDR1 MNHEY and CDR2 SVGAGI come from the germline V gene. The V gene end was trimmed by 7 bases and the J gene end by 3 bases; junction bases not matched to a gene: 7. This CDR3 comprises 15 residues. CDR3 coding DNA: TGTGCCAGCACCTTGACTAGCGGGGGATACTACGAGCAGTACTTC. This sequence encodes CASTLTSGGYYEQYF.